The following is a T cell receptor beta chain sequence with its context. The antigen remains unidentified. The authors ran the immunoSEQ assay, v3.0, at survey level. Clones were read by immunoSEQ multiplex PCR, and TCRdb kept only the in-frame ones, dropping some. Here the sample spans 9,000 to 15,000 clones, 79% being singletons. This record comes from a study of long-term antiretroviral therapy in people with HIV. Study-wide points: Controls showed broader CDR3 length ranges than did the HIV repertoires. Data on ART adherence, viral resistance or therapy changes were unavailable.

Samples held 1-10 million cryopreserved PBMC before DNA extraction. The germline V gene encodes CDR1 SGHAT and CDR2 FQNNGV. The junction had 2 bases not matched to a gene; V was cut back by 1 base and J by 1 base. The CDR3 has 16 residues. The J gene is TRBJ2-2, the V gene TRBV11-2; TRBD2 matches 8 bases. This material consisted of unsorted PBMCs, taken 0.8 years before starting antiretroviral therapy. This TCR was recovered from a middle-aged woman with HIV. The CDR3, as DNA: TGTGCCAGCAGCTTAGCGGGAGGGATGAACACCGGGGAGCTGTTTTTT. Protein: CASSLAGGMNTGELFF.